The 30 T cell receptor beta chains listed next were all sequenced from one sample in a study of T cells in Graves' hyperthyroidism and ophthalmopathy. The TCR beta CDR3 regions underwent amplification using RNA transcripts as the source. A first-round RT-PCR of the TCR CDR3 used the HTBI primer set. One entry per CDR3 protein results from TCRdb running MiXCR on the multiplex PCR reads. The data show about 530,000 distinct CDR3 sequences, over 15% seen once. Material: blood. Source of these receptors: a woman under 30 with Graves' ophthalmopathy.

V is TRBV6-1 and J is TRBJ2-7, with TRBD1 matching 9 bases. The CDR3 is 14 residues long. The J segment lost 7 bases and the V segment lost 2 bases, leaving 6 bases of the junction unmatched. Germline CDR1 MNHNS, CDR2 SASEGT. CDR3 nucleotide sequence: TGTGCCAGCAGTGAACCCGGGACAGGGTTGGAGCAGTACTTC. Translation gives CASSEPGTGLEQYF.

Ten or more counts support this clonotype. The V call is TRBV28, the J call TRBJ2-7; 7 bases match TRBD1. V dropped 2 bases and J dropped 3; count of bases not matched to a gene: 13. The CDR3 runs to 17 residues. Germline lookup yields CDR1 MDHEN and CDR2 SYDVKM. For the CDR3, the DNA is TGTGCCAGCAGTTTAAACCCAGGGGGAAGTTCAGTCTACGAGCAGTACTTC. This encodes CASSLNPGGSSVYEQYF.

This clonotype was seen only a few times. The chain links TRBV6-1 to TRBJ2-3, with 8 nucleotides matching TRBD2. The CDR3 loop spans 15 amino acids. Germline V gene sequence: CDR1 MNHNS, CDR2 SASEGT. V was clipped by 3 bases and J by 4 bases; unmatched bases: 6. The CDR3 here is CASSEPGLGPDTQYF. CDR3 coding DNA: TGTGCCAGCAGTGAGCCGGGACTAGGCCCAGATACGCAGTATTTT.

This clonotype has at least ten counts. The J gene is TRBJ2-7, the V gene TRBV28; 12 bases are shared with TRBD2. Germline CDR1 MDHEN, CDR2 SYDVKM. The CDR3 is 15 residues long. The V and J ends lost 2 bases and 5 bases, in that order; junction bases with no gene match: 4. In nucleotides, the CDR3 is TGTGCCAGCAGTTTAACGACTAGCGGGAGTAACGAGCAGTACTTC. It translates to CASSLTTSGSNEQYF.

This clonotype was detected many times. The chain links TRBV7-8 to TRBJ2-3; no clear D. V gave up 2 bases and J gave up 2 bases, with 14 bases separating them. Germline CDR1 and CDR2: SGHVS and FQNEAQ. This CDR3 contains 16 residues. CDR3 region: CASSLRLFGNTDTQYF. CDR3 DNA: TGTGCCAGCAGCTTAAGGCTCTTTGGGAACACAGATACGCAGTATTTT.

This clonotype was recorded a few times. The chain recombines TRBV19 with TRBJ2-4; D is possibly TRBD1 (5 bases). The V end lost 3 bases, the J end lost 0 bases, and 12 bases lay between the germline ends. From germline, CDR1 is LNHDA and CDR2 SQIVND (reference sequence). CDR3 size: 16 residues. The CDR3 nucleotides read TGTGCCAGTAGTATCGACAGCACTCTAGCCAAAAACATTCAGTACTTC. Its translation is CASSIDSTLAKNIQYF.

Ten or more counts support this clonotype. The CDR3 bases are TGTGCCAGCAGACCCCAGGGAGTTAAATCGGGTGACACTGAAGCTTTCTTT. This sequence encodes CASRPQGVKSGDTEAFF. The chain joins TRBV2 to TRBJ1-1; possible D gene TRBD1, 5 bases. CDR3 length: 17 amino acids. V dropped 6 bases and J dropped 3 bases, with 23 bases sitting between them. The V gene's germline CDR1 is SNHLY and CDR2 FYNNEI.

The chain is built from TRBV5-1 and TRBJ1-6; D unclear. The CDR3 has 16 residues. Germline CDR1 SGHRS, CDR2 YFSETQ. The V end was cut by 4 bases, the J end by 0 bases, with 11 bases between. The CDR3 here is CASSPERVSYNSPLHF. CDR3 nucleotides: TGCGCCAGCAGCCCTGAGCGGGTCTCCTATAATTCACCCCTCCACTTT.

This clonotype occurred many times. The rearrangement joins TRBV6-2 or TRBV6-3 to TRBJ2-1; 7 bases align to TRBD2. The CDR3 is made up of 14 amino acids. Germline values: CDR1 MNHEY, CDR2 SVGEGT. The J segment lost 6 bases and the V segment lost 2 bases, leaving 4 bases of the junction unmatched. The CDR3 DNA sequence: TGTGCCAGCAGTTACAGGGAGGGCGGCAATGAGCAGTTCTTC. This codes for CASSYREGGNEQFF.

CDR3 sequence: CASQTGVSPLHF. CDR3 DNA sequence: TGTGCCAGCCAAACAGGGGTTTCACCCCTCCACTTT. The J gene is TRBJ1-6, the V gene TRBV28, with 7 nucleotides matching TRBD1. V trimming: 8 bases; J trimming: 9 bases; junction bases outside the gene matches: 4. This CDR3 region has 12 residues. Germline V gene lookup returns CDR1 MDHEN and CDR2 SYDVKM.

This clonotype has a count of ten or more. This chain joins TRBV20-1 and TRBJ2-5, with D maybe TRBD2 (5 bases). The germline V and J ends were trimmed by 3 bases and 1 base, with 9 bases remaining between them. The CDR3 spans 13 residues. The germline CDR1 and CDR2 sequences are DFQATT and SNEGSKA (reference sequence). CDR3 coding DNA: TGCAGTGCTAGTCCGAGGGTCCAAGAGACCCAGTACTTC. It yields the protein CSASPRVQETQYF.

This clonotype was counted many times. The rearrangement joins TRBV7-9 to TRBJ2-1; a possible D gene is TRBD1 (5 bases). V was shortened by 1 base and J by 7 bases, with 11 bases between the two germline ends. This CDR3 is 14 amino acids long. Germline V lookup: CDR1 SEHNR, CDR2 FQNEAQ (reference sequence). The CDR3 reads CASSLVSGLNEQFF. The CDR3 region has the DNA TGTGCCAGCAGCTTAGTATCAGGGTTGAATGAGCAGTTCTTC.

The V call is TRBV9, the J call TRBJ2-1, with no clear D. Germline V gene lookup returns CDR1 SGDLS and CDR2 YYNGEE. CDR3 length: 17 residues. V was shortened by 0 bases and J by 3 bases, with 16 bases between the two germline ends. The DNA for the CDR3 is TGTGCCAGCAGCGTAGGAACTCCCGAATTCAACTACAATGAGCAGTTCTTC. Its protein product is CASSVGTPEFNYNEQFF.

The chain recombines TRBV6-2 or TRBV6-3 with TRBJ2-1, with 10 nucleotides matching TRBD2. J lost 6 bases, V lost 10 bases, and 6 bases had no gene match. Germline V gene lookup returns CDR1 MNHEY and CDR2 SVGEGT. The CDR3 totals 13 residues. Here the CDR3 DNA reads TGTGCCATCAAGCGGGAGGGCCTCAATGAGCAGTTCTTC. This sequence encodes CAIKREGLNEQFF.

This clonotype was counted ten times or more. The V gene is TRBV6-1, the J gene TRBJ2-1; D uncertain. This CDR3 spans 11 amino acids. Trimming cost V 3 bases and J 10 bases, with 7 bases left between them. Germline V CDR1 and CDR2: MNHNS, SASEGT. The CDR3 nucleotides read TGTGCCAGCAGTGACTTTCGGGAGCAGTTCTTC. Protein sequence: CASSDFREQFF.

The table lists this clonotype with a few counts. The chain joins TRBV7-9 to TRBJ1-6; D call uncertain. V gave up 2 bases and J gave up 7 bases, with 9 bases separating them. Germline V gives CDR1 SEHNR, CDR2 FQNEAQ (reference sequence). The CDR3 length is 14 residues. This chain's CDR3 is CASSLTSGNSPLHF. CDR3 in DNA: TGTGCCAGCAGCTTAACTTCCGGGAATTCACCCCTCCACTTT.

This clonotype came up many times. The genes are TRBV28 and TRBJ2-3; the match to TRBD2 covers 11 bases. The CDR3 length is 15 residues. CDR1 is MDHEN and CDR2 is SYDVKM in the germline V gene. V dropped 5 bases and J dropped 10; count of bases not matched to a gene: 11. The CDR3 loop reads CASSPGTSGSSAQYF. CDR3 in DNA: TGTGCCAGCAGTCCCGGGACTAGCGGTTCCTCGGCGCAGTATTTT.

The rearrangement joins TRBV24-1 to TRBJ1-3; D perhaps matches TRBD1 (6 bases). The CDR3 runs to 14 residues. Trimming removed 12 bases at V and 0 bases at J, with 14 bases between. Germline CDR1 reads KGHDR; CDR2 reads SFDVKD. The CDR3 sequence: CAAASRGSGNTIYF. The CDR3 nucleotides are TGTGCCGCAGCCTCCAGGGGCTCTGGAAACACCATATATTTT.

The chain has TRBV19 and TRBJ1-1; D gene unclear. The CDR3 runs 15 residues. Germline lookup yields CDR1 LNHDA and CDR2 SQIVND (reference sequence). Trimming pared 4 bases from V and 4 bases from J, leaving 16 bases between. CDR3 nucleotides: TGTGCCAGTAGTACTAGGGTCGAGATCGGCACTGAAGCTTTCTTT. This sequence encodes CASSTRVEIGTEAFF.

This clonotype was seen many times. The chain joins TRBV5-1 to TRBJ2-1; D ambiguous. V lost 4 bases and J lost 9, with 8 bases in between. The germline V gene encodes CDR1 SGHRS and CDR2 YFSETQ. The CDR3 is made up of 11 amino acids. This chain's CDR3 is CASSVNSEQFF. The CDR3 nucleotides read TGCGCCAGCAGCGTGAACAGTGAGCAGTTCTTC.

The CDR3 coding sequence is TGTGCCAGCAGGTGGGGGGACAGTTCCTACAATGAGCAGTTCTTC. Its protein product is CASRWGDSSYNEQFF. This rearrangement joins TRBV2 to TRBJ2-1, with D possibly being TRBD1 (7 bases). Per germline, CDR1 SNHLY and CDR2 FYNNEI. The V end was cut by 6 bases, the J end by 1 base, with 13 bases between. The CDR3 is 15 residues long.

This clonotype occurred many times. CDR3 region: CSARYRGRADTQYF. For the CDR3, the DNA is TGCAGTGCTAGATACAGGGGGCGCGCAGATACGCAGTATTTT. The chain joins TRBV20-1 to TRBJ2-3; 9 bases are a match to TRBD1. V dropped 2 bases and J dropped 4; count of bases not matched to a gene: 4. Germline-derived CDR1 and CDR2 are DFQATT and SNEGSKA (reference sequence). This CDR3 contains 14 residues.

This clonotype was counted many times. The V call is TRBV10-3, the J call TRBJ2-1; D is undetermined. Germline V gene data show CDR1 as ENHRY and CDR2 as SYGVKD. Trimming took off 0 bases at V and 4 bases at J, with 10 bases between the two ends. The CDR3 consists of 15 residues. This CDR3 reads CAISESSDLYNEQFF. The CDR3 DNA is TGTGCCATCAGTGAGTCGTCGGATCTTTACAATGAGCAGTTCTTC.

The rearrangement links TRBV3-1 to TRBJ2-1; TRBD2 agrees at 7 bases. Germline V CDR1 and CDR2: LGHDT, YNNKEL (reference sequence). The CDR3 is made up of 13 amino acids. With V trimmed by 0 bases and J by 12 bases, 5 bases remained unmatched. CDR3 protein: CASSQELALGQFF. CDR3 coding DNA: TGTGCCAGCAGCCAAGAACTAGCGTTGGGGCAGTTCTTC.

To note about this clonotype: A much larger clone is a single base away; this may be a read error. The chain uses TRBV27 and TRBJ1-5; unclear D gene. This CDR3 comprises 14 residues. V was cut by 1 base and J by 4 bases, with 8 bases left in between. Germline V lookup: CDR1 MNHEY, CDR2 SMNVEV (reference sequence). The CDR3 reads CASSLFQGNQPQHF. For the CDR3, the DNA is TGTGCCAGCAGTTTATTCCAAGGGAATCAGCCCCAGCATTTT.

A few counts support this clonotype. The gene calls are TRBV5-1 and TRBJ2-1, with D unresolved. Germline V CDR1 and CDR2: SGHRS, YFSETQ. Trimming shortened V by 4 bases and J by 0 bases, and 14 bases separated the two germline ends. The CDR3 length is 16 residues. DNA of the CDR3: TGCGCCAGCAGCCAGACAATTCAGAGCTCCTACAATGAGCAGTTCTTC. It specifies CASSQTIQSSYNEQFF.

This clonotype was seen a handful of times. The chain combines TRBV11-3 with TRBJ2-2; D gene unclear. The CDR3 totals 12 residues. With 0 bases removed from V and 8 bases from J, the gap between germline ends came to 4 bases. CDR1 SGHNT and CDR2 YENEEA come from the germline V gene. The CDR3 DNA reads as TGTGCCAGCAGCTTAGAAGAAGGGGAGCTGTTTTTT. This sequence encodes CASSLEEGELFF. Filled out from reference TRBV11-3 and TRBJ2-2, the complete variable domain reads EAGVVQSPRYKIIEKKQPVAFWCNPISGHNTLYWYLQNLGQGPELLIRYENEEAVDDSQLPKDRFSAERLKGVDSTLKIQPAELGDSAVYLCASSLEEGELFFGEGSRLTVL.

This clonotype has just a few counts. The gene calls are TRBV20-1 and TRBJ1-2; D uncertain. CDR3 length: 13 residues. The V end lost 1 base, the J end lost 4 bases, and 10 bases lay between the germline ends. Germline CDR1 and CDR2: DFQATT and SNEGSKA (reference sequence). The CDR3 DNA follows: TGCAGTGCTAGAGTTCAAGATACCTATGGCTACACCTTC. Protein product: CSARVQDTYGYTF.

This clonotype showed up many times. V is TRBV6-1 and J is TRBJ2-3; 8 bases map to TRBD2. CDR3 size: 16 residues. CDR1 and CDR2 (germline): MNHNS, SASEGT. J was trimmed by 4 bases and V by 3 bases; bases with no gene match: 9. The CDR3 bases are TGTGCCAGCAGTGAGGTGTGGAGCGGGAGTGCAGATACGCAGTATTTT. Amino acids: CASSEVWSGSADTQYF.

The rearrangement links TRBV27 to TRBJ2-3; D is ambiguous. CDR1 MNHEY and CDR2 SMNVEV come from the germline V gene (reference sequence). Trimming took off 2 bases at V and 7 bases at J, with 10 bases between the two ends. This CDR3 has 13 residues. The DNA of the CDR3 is TGTGCCAGCAGTTTAAGTCCAGCGAATACGCAGTATTTT. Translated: CASSLSPANTQYF.